These 21 T cell receptor beta chains were all obtained from the same sample, sequenced in a study of T cell responses to AZD1222 COVID-19 vaccine. Only in-frame clones appear in the TCRdb table, and some are missing; sequencing was by immunoSEQ multiplex PCR. The sample consists of approximately 130,000 clones, about 90% of them appearing once. The material sequenced was peripheral blood, taken on day 0 of AZD1222 vaccination. All receptors come from an adult in good health.

This clone was detected once. As DNA, the CDR3 is TGTGCCACCAGCAGCGACATAGACGACACCATATATTTT. Translation: CATSSDIDDTIYF. The chain carries TRBV15 and TRBJ1-3; D is undetermined. Germline values: CDR1 LNHNV, CDR2 YYDKDF (reference sequence). The CDR3 spans 13 residues. Trimming shortened V by 3 bases and J by 8 bases, and 11 bases separated the two germline ends. Supplemented by reference TRBV15 and TRBJ1-3, the full variable domain reads DAMVIQNPRYQVTQFGKPVTLSCSQTLNHNVMYWYQQKSSQAPKLLFHYYDKDFNNEADTPDNFQSRRPNTSFCFLDIRSPGLGDTAMYLCATSSDIDDTIYFGEGSWLTVV.

The chain combines TRBV6-4 with TRBJ1-4; D is perhaps TRBD1 (6 bases). The CDR3 length is 15 residues. Deletions cut 3 bases from V and 4 bases from J, with 12 bases between. The V gene's germline CDR1 is MRHNA and CDR2 SNTAGT. CDR3 DNA sequence: TGTGCCAGCAGTGATTACAGGGAACATAATGAAAAACTGTTTTTT. Amino acids: CASSDYREHNEKLFF.

The CDR3 here is CASGFRPRVSGSYEQYF. DNA for the CDR3: TGTGCTAGTGGTTTCCGACCCAGGGTTAGTGGCTCCTACGAGCAGTACTTC. This sequence joins TRBV12-5 and TRBJ2-7; D is possibly TRBD1 (5 bases). The V and J ends lost 3 bases and 0 bases respectively, with 18 bases between them. CDR3 length: 17 amino acids. Looked up from germline, CDR1 is LGHNT and CDR2 is FRNRAP.

The chain is built from TRBV7-9 and TRBJ2-3; 8 bases match TRBD2. There are 16 residues in the CDR3. Trimming took 6 bases from V and 2 from J; bases not matched to a gene: 10. Germline V gene lookup returns CDR1 SEHNR and CDR2 FQNEAQ (reference sequence). This chain's CDR3 is CASSSTGRDLTDTQYF. In DNA, the CDR3 is TGTGCCAGCAGTTCAACCGGGAGGGATCTCACAGATACGCAGTATTTT.

The rearrangement links TRBV16 to TRBJ2-5, with D unresolved. The CDR3 loop spans 14 amino acids. V lost 0 bases, J lost 1 base, and 6 bases lay in between. Germline values: CDR1 KGHSY, CDR2 FQNENV. The CDR3 coding sequence is TGTGCCAGCAGCCAATCGGGCAGCCAAGAGACCCAGTACTTC. It codes for CASSQSGSQETQYF.

This clone was detected many times. The rearrangement links TRBV6-1 to TRBJ1-5; no clear D gene. The CDR3 is 13 amino acids. Per the germline V gene, CDR1 is MNHNS and CDR2 is SASEGT. Trimming removed 3 bases at V and 2 bases at J, with 5 bases between. This chain's CDR3 is CASSDSGNQPQHF. CDR3 nucleotides: TGTGCCAGCAGTGACAGTGGCAATCAGCCCCAGCATTTT.

CDR3 DNA sequence: TGCACCAGCACCCATTCCTACCCCTCTAGCGACAATGAGCAGTTCTTC. It codes for CTSTHSYPSSDNEQFF. The chain carries TRBV1 and TRBJ2-1; the table's D gene call, TRBD2, was not cross checked with the DNA. TRBV1 is noted as a pseudogene. The CDR3 consists of 16 residues.

This chain joins TRBV7-3 and TRBJ2-3; 10 bases fit TRBD2. V was clipped by 6 bases and J by 4 bases; unmatched bases: 7. The CDR3 totals 15 residues. Per the germline V gene, CDR1 is SGHTA and CDR2 is FQGTGA. CDR3 region: CASSSSGGGADTQYF. The DNA for the CDR3 is TGTGCCAGCAGTTCTAGCGGGGGTGGAGCAGATACGCAGTATTTT.

This chain links TRBV27 with TRBJ2-2; either TRBD1 or TRBD2 may fit D (6 bases each). CDR1 is MNHEY, CDR2 SMNVEV, per germline (reference sequence). V lost 3 bases, J lost 5 bases, and 19 bases lay in between. The CDR3 is made up of 17 amino acids. CDR3 sequence: CASSFGRGRGTTGELFF. The CDR3 nucleotides are TGTGCCAGCAGTTTTGGGCGGGGTAGGGGGACGACCGGGGAGCTGTTTTTT.

V is TRBV2 and J is TRBJ1-5; TRBD1 might be the D (6 bases). V lost 4 bases and J lost 11, with 12 bases in between. Germline V gene sequence: CDR1 SNHLY, CDR2 FYNNEI. The CDR3 extends over 12 amino acids. CDR3: CASSAGAMTQHF. In DNA form, the CDR3 reads TGTGCCAGCAGTGCGGGGGCGATGACCCAGCATTTT. The whole variable domain, filled in from reference TRBV2 and TRBJ1-5, reads EPEVTQTPSHQVTQMGQEVILRCVPISNHLYFYWYRQILGQKVEFLVSFYNNEISEKSEIFDDQFSVERPDGSNFTLKIRSTKLEDSAMYFCASSAGAMTQHFGDGTRLSIL.

The genes are TRBV2 and TRBJ1-3, with TRBD1 identical over 10 bases. CDR1 and CDR2 from the germline V gene are SNHLY and FYNNEI. The ends lost 6 bases at V and 1 base at J; junction bases unmatched: 3. CDR3 size: 15 residues. CDR3 region: CASRRTGGSGNTIYF. CDR3 DNA sequence: TGTGCCAGCAGACGGACAGGGGGGTCTGGAAACACCATATATTTT.

This chain uses TRBV5-1 with TRBJ1-1; D unclear. V gave up 0 bases and J gave up 6 bases, with 9 bases separating them. Germline V gene lookup returns CDR1 SGHRS and CDR2 YFSETQ. The CDR3 extends over 13 amino acids. In nucleotides, the CDR3 is TGCGCCAGCAGCTTGGTCGGCAGCCCTGAAGCTTTCTTT. Translation: CASSLVGSPEAFF.

For the CDR3, the DNA is TGTGCCAGCAGCTTCATCACCCAGAACACCGGGGAGCTGTTTTTT. This translates into CASSFITQNTGELFF. The chain combines TRBV11-2 with TRBJ2-2; no clear D. The V gene lost 3 bases and the J gene lost 1 base, with 9 bases spanning the gap. This CDR3 spans 15 amino acids. The germline CDR1 and CDR2 sequences are SGHAT and FQNNGV.

This rearrangement joins TRBV30 to TRBJ1-3; the match to TRBD1 covers 7 bases. V was pared by 2 bases and J by 2 bases, with 6 bases of the junction left unmatched. The length of the CDR3 is 15 residues. CDR1 and CDR2 from the germline V gene are GTSNPN and SVGIG (reference sequence). As DNA, the CDR3 is TGTGCCTGGAGTACCACGACAGGGCCTGGAAACACCATATATTTT. This sequence encodes CAWSTTTGPGNTIYF. Filled out from reference TRBV30 and TRBJ1-3, the complete variable domain reads SQTIHQWPATLVQPVGSPLSLECTVEGTSNPNLYWYRQAAGRGLQLLFYSVGIGQISSEVPQNLSASRPQDRQFILSSKKLLLSDSGFYLCAWSTTTGPGNTIYFGEGSWLTVV.

CDR3 amino acids: CASSYGADMTSQHF. The DNA for the CDR3 is TGTGCCAGCAGTTACGGGGCAGACATGACCTCCCAGCATTTT. The rearrangement uses TRBV6-2 or TRBV6-3 and TRBJ1-5; D is perhaps TRBD1 (5 bases). V was shortened by 2 bases and J by 11 bases, with 16 bases between the two germline ends. CDR3 length: 14 amino acids. Per the germline V gene, CDR1 is MNHEY and CDR2 is SVGEGT.

The CDR3 DNA reads as TGTGCCAGCAGCTCGCCTCAAGAGACCCAGTACTTC. Translating gives CASSSPQETQYF. The chain is built from TRBV6-6 and TRBJ2-5; no clear D. V lost 6 bases to trimming and J lost 2 bases, with 7 bases between them. Germline V gene data show CDR1 as MNHNY and CDR2 as SVGAGI (reference sequence). The CDR3 runs to 12 residues.

The rearrangement uses TRBV27 and TRBJ2-1; TRBD2 matches 13 bases. The length of the CDR3 is 15 residues. V gave up 6 bases and J gave up 4 bases; unmatched junction bases: 3. Per germline, CDR1 MNHEY and CDR2 SMNVEV (reference sequence). The CDR3 sequence: CASRRTSGSYNEQFF. CDR3 nucleotides: TGTGCCAGCAGGCGGACTAGCGGGAGTTACAATGAGCAGTTCTTC.

The CDR3 spells CASSPSGRGNYNEQFF. In DNA, the CDR3 is TGTGCCAGCAGCCCCTCCGGCAGGGGGAACTACAATGAGCAGTTCTTC. J is TRBJ2-1 and V is TRBV5-6, with 7 bases lining up with TRBD1. From germline, CDR1 is SGHDT and CDR2 YYEEEE. The CDR3 is 16 amino acids. The V gene end was trimmed by 4 bases and the J gene end by 3 bases; junction bases not matched to a gene: 10.

This sequence joins TRBV15 and TRBJ2-7, with 9 bases fitting TRBD2. Germline-derived CDR1 and CDR2 are LNHNV and YYDKDF (reference sequence). V gave up 0 bases and J gave up 6 bases; unmatched junction bases: 6. This CDR3 spans 15 amino acids. The CDR3 bases are TGTGCCACCAGCAGAGAGATAAGCGGGAGGACCGAGCAGTACTTC. Translating gives CATSREISGRTEQYF.

The sample holds one count of this clone. The V and J genes are TRBV6-5 and TRBJ2-7; 9 nucleotides match TRBD2. Germline CDR1 reads MNHEY; CDR2 reads SVGAGI. V lost 2 bases to trimming and J lost 4 bases; unmatched junction nucleotides: 6. CDR3 length equals 15 residues. CDR3 coding DNA: TGTGCCAGCAGTTACCCAGCGGGAGGTCGATACGAGCAGTACTTC. This codes for CASSYPAGGRYEQYF.

V is TRBV3-1 (or the pseudogene TRBV3-2) and J is TRBJ2-5; the D is unclear. CDR3 length: 15 residues. Trimming shortened V by 5 bases and J by 2 bases, and 15 bases separated the two germline ends. Germline lookup yields CDR1 LGHDT and CDR2 YNNKEL (reference sequence). This CDR3 is CASSFWSLSQETQYF. Here the CDR3 DNA reads TGTGCCAGCAGCTTCTGGTCCCTCTCACAAGAGACCCAGTACTTC.